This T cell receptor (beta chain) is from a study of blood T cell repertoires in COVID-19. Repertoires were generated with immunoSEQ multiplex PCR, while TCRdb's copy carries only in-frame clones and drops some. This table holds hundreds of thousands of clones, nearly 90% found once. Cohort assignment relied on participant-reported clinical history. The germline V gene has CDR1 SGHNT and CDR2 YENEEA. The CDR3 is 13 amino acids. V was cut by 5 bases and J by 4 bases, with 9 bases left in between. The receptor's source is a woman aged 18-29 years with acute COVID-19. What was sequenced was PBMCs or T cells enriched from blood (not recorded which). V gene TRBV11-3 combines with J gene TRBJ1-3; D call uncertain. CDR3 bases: TGTGCCAGCAGCGTTACTTCAGGAAACACCATATATTTT. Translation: CASSVTSGNTIYF.